Below, 23 T cell receptor beta chains from the same sample are listed, as sequenced in a study of cytomegalovirus exposure and HLA in healthy donors. With 60 Vbeta and 13 Jbeta primers, the PCR was carried out. Assay: immunoSEQ multiplex PCR; the TCRdb copy retains only in-frame clones and omits some. Here the sample spans about 130,000 clones, approximately 82% being singletons. Sequencing was carried out using PBMCs. The source is a boy aged 2-9 years in good health and CMV-seronegative.

The chain has TRBV2 and TRBJ2-3; tentatively, D is TRBD2 (6 bases). Trimming took off 8 bases at V and 14 bases at J, with 23 bases between the two ends. The CDR3 has 13 residues. Germline V gene sequence: CDR1 SNHLY, CDR2 FYNNEI. The CDR3 nucleotides read TGTGCCAGCTTGCCCAGGGAGGCTAGTCGGGTGTATTTT. Encoded protein: CASLPREASRVYF.

This clone has just one count. The chain carries TRBV14 and TRBJ1-4; D uncertain. CDR1 is SGHDN and CDR2 is FVKESK in the germline V gene. V was clipped by 4 bases and J by 0 bases, with 6 bases between them. The CDR3 totals 14 residues. The CDR3 sequence is CASSRLATNEKLFF. CDR3 coding DNA: TGTGCCAGCAGCCGACTAGCAACTAATGAAAAACTGTTTTTT.

J is TRBJ1-2 and V is TRBV7-9, with 7 bases aligning to TRBD1. Germline V CDR1 and CDR2: SEHNR, FQNEAQ (reference sequence). The V segment lost 5 bases and the J segment 8 bases; nucleotides outside the gene matches: 5. CDR3 size: 12 residues. CDR3 loop: CASSATGAGYTF. CDR3 in DNA: TGTGCCAGCAGCGCTACAGGGGCCGGCTACACCTTC. Combining the CDR3 with reference TRBV7-9 and TRBJ1-2 gives the whole variable domain DTGVSQNPRHKITKRGQNVTFRCDPISEHNRLYWYRQTLGQGPEFLTYFQNEAQLEKSRLLSDRFSAERPKGSFSTLEIQRTEQGDSAMYLCASSATGAGYTFGSGTRLTVV.

The chain carries TRBV27 and TRBJ2-2, with a possible D match to TRBD1 (6 bases). Germline V lookup: CDR1 MNHEY, CDR2 SMNVEV (reference sequence). Trimming cost V 4 bases and J 4 bases, with 19 bases left between them. There are 17 residues in the CDR3. The CDR3 region has the DNA TGTGCCAGCAGTTGGGATCAGGGTTCCAGGGGCACCGGGGAGCTGTTTTTT. This encodes CASSWDQGSRGTGELFF.

This clone was counted between two and nine times. The chain couples TRBV7-2 to TRBJ2-7; the D gene is possibly TRBD1 (5 bases). V was pared by 5 bases and J by 2 bases, with 10 bases between. This CDR3 has 13 residues. Germline V gives CDR1 SGHTA, CDR2 FQGNSA. CDR3 nucleotide sequence: TGTGCCAGCAGCGGAGACAGAACCTACGAGCAGTACTTC. Translation gives CASSGDRTYEQYF.

This clone was counted once. The rearrangement links TRBV5-6 to TRBJ2-7, with D perhaps TRBD2 (6 bases). The CDR3 totals 14 residues. The V gene lost 4 bases and the J gene lost 0 bases, with 11 bases spanning the gap. CDR1 SGHDT and CDR2 YYEEEE come from the germline V gene. This chain's CDR3 is CASSRGRSSYEQYF. CDR3 nucleotide sequence: TGTGCCAGCAGCCGGGGGAGGAGCTCCTACGAGCAGTACTTC.

V usage is TRBV30 and J usage is TRBJ1-2; D uncertain. The CDR3 has 13 residues. V lost 5 bases to trimming and J lost 2 bases, with 12 bases between them. Germline CDR1 GTSNPN, CDR2 SVGIG (reference sequence). CDR3 residues: CAWGPRRNYGYTF. CDR3 DNA: TGTGCCTGGGGACCTAGGAGGAACTATGGCTACACCTTC.

This clone has only one observation. This chain joins TRBV4-2 and TRBJ2-7; 8 bases are a match to TRBD2. Germline trimming cut 0 bases from V and 1 base from J; bases unmatched to any gene: 2. The CDR3 totals 15 residues. CDR1 is LGHNA and CDR2 is YNFKEQ in the germline V gene. CDR3 region: CASSQELAASYEQYF. The DNA of the CDR3 is TGTGCCAGCAGCCAAGAACTAGCGGCTTCCTACGAGCAGTACTTC.

A few counts support this clone. Within the sample, other DNA sequences also encode this same CDR3. The V call is TRBV7-6, the J call TRBJ1-4; possible D gene TRBD1, 6 bases. V was cut by 5 bases and J by 5 bases, with 12 bases left in between. The CDR3 sequence is 14 residues long. Per the germline V gene, CDR1 is SGHVS and CDR2 is FNYEAQ. CDR3: CASSPDRTNEKLFF. DNA of the CDR3: TGTGCCAGCAGCCCCGACAGGACCAATGAAAAACTGTTTTTT.

The V gene is TRBV6-1, the J gene TRBJ1-4; D is possibly TRBD1 (6 bases). Trimming took off 6 bases at V and 13 bases at J, with 12 bases between the two ends. The CDR3 consists of 11 residues. CDR1 and CDR2 from the germline V gene are MNHNS and SASEGT. This chain's CDR3 is CASRRDRTLFF. CDR3 coding DNA: TGTGCCAGCAGACGCGACAGGACACTGTTTTTT.

The genes are TRBV7-2 and TRBJ2-7; 13 bases are a match to TRBD2. Germline CDR1 and CDR2: SGHTA and FQGNSA. With 1 base clipped from V and 0 bases from J, the junction kept 3 bases outside the gene matches. The CDR3 has 17 amino acids. Here the CDR3 DNA reads TGTGCCAGCAGCTTAGGGACTAGCGGGGGTTTCTCCTACGAGCAGTACTTC. Its translation: CASSLGTSGGFSYEQYF.

The chain joins TRBV29-1 to TRBJ2-1; 10 nucleotides match TRBD2. CDR3 length: 13 residues. Germline lookup yields CDR1 SQVTM and CDR2 ANQGSEA. V shed 5 bases and J 9 bases; nucleotides not matched to a gene: 7. The CDR3 nucleotides read TGCAGCGTTAAGCGGGGGGGCTTAAGTGAGCAGTTCTTC. This translates into CSVKRGGLSEQFF.

The chain links TRBV2 to TRBJ1-2; 8 nucleotides line up with TRBD1. With 6 bases clipped from V and 8 bases from J, the junction kept 8 bases outside the gene matches. The CDR3 contains 13 residues. Germline-derived CDR1 and CDR2 are SNHLY and FYNNEI. In DNA, the CDR3 is TGTGCCAGCAGCCTGGACAGGGCAGGCGGCTACACCTTC. It translates to CASSLDRAGGYTF.

The rearrangement joins TRBV7-2 to TRBJ2-3; 7 nucleotides agree with TRBD2. The V gene's germline CDR1 is SGHTA and CDR2 FQGNSA. The CDR3 contains 15 residues. J gave up 1 base and V 1 base, and 2 bases lay outside the gene matches. CDR3 loop: CASSLVGGGTDTQYF. In DNA, the CDR3 is TGTGCCAGCAGCTTAGTTGGGGGGGGCACAGATACGCAGTATTTT.

V usage is TRBV2 and J usage is TRBJ1-3; D remains ambiguous. This CDR3 has 18 residues. The V and J ends lost 4 bases and 0 bases respectively, with 19 bases between them. The germline CDR1 and CDR2 sequences are SNHLY and FYNNEI. CDR3 amino acids: CASSAGELGRGSGNTIYF. In DNA form, the CDR3 reads TGTGCCAGCAGTGCCGGCGAGCTCGGGAGAGGCTCTGGAAACACCATATATTTT.

This clone was detected only once. CDR3 protein: CASFLPLREHNEQFF. The CDR3 nucleotides are TGTGCCAGCTTCCTACCTTTGAGGGAGCACAATGAGCAGTTCTTC. The chain couples TRBV18 to TRBJ2-1; a weak D match, TRBD2 (5 bases). Looked up from germline, CDR1 is KGHSH and CDR2 is LQKENI. V was shortened by 7 bases and J by 5 bases, with 18 bases between the two germline ends. CDR3 length: 15 residues.

The chain employs TRBV5-1 and TRBJ2-2; the D gene is possibly TRBD1 (6 bases). CDR3 size: 15 residues. Germline V gives CDR1 SGHRS, CDR2 YFSETQ. Trimming removed 4 bases from V and 1 base from J, with 11 bases in between. The CDR3 nucleotides read TGCGCCAGCAGCCAGCCGGGACAGAACACCGGGGAGCTGTTTTTT. Its translation is CASSQPGQNTGELFF.

J is TRBJ1-2 and V is TRBV6-1, with TRBD1 matching over 10 bases. V was pared by 4 bases and J by 8 bases, with 10 bases of the junction left unmatched. Germline V gene sequence: CDR1 MNHNS, CDR2 SASEGT. This CDR3 spans 15 amino acids. The CDR3 DNA is TGTGCCAGCAGTGGGACAGGGGGAAAGGGGTGGGGCTACACCTTC. Residues: CASSGTGGKGWGYTF.

The CDR3 DNA reads as TGTGCCAGCAGTGAACGGTGGTCAGGAGCGGGGGGCGGGTATACGCAGTATTTT. It codes for CASSERWSGAGGGYTQYF. This chain connects TRBV6-1 to TRBJ2-3; 9 nucleotides line up with TRBD2. The CDR3 extends over 18 amino acids. CDR1 and CDR2 (germline): MNHNS, SASEGT. After removal of 2 bases from V and 7 bases from J, the junction contained 16 bases not matched to a gene.

As to this clone: The same CDR3 arises from other DNA sequences in this sample as well. The gene calls are TRBV7-9 and TRBJ1-1, with D hard to call. The CDR3 is 13 amino acids. V lost 0 bases to trimming and J lost 2 bases, with 4 bases between them. Germline CDR1 SEHNR, CDR2 FQNEAQ (reference sequence). The CDR3 DNA sequence: TGTGCCAGCAGCTTAGCCCCTAACACTGAAGCTTTCTTT. As protein: CASSLAPNTEAFF.

This clone has a handful of counts. The chain carries TRBV10-3 and TRBJ1-4; no clear D gene. The CDR3 spans 14 residues. CDR1 is ENHRY and CDR2 is SYGVKD in the germline V gene. V was trimmed by 6 bases and J by 5 bases, leaving 13 bases between them. The CDR3 is CAIREGAGNEKLFF. Here the CDR3 DNA reads TGTGCCATCAGGGAGGGAGCGGGGAATGAAAAACTGTTTTTT.

The chain recombines TRBV6-1 with TRBJ2-1, with D tentatively TRBD1 (7 bases). V gave up 1 base and J gave up 7 bases, with 14 bases separating them. CDR3 length: 15 residues. Germline CDR1 and CDR2: MNHNS and SASEGT. The CDR3 DNA sequence: TGTGCCAGCAGTGAAGTGGAGGGGGCGCAGAATGAGCAGTTCTTC. Residues: CASSEVEGAQNEQFF.

The chain carries TRBV21-1 and TRBJ2-1; the DNA was not used to check the table's D call, TRBD1. TRBV21-1 has pseudogene status. This CDR3 is 15 amino acids long. CDR3 coding DNA: TGTGCCAGCAGCAAAGGCAAACCCACAGGCAATGAGCAGTTCTTC. It translates to CASSKGKPTGNEQFF.